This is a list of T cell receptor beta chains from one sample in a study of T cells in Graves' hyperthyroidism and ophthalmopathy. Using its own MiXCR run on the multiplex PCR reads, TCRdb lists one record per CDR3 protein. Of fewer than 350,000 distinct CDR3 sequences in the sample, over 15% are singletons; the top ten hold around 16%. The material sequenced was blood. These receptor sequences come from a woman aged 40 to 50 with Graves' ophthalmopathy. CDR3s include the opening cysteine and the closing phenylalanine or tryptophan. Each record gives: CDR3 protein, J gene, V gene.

CDR3 protein: CASSSTEGKTYEQYF
J gene: TRBJ2-7
V gene: TRBV7-8

CDR3 protein: CASSELGITDTQYF
J gene: TRBJ2-3
V gene: TRBV6-1

CDR3 protein: CASSPFGQGARGYTF
J gene: TRBJ1-2
V gene: TRBV11-2

CDR3 protein: CASSKNGFETQYF
J gene: TRBJ2-5
V gene: TRBV7-9

CDR3 protein: CASSQGKQGGGRYEQYF
J gene: TRBJ2-7
V gene: TRBV4-1

CDR3 protein: CASSSPSRYGYEQYF
J gene: TRBJ2-7
V gene: TRBV28

CDR3 protein: CASSYSGLVNEQYF
J gene: TRBJ2-7
V gene: TRBV2

CDR3 protein: CASSFPTVNYGYTF
J gene: TRBJ1-2
V gene: TRBV28

CDR3 protein: CASSTSGRAGETQYF
J gene: TRBJ2-5
V gene: TRBV5-6

CDR3 protein: CASSAWGYGYTF
J gene: TRBJ1-2
V gene: TRBV6-1

CDR3 protein: CASSYAQTGNTEAFF
J gene: TRBJ1-1
V gene: TRBV6-5

CDR3 protein: CSARHPDRGYEQYF
J gene: TRBJ2-7
V gene: TRBV20-1

CDR3 protein: CASSPQGGDTQYF
J gene: TRBJ2-3
V gene: TRBV7-3

CDR3 protein: CSVARRGDSLSYEQYF
J gene: TRBJ2-7
V gene: TRBV29-1

CDR3 protein: CASSSLAGHLVQETQYF
J gene: TRBJ2-5
V gene: TRBV6-5

CDR3 protein: CASSFDRASYEQYF
J gene: TRBJ2-7
V gene: TRBV12-3/TRBV12-4

CDR3 protein: CASSRVYSNQPQHF
J gene: TRBJ1-5
V gene: TRBV28

CDR3 protein: CASSYTRRSGRALETQYF
J gene: TRBJ2-5
V gene: TRBV6-2/TRBV6-3

CDR3 protein: CASKEREALGEQYF
J gene: TRBJ2-7
V gene: TRBV2

CDR3 protein: CAWSGLDGREQYF
J gene: TRBJ2-7
V gene: TRBV30

CDR3 protein: CASTSSGGKKAFF
J gene: TRBJ1-1
V gene: TRBV6-1

CDR3 protein: CASSLVRGGYTF
J gene: TRBJ1-2
V gene: TRBV28

CDR3 protein: CSAYQEGTEAFF
J gene: TRBJ1-1
V gene: TRBV20-1

CDR3 protein: CASSLMRGVETQYF
J gene: TRBJ2-5
V gene: TRBV12-3/TRBV12-4

CDR3 protein: CASSESGGVGEQYF
J gene: TRBJ2-7
V gene: TRBV25-1

CDR3 protein: CASSIKSDAHEQYF
J gene: TRBJ2-7
V gene: TRBV19

CDR3 protein: CSASYDSGEQYF
J gene: TRBJ2-7
V gene: TRBV20-1

CDR3 protein: CASSPSGVGIQYF
J gene: TRBJ2-4
V gene: TRBV11-2

CDR3 protein: CASSSGLAGQQETQYF
J gene: TRBJ2-5
V gene: TRBV7-3

CDR3 protein: CASSEMRITGGYGYTF
J gene: TRBJ1-2
V gene: TRBV6-1

CDR3 protein: CASSLLSGRRPGELFF
J gene: TRBJ2-2
V gene: TRBV11-2

CDR3 protein: CASSPLLGGGTEAFF
J gene: TRBJ1-1
V gene: TRBV7-2

CDR3 protein: CASSPRFTKRTGELFF
J gene: TRBJ2-2
V gene: TRBV12-3/TRBV12-4

CDR3 protein: CASTLPGGLAENTGELFF
J gene: TRBJ2-2
V gene: TRBV4-1

CDR3 protein: CASSLISDRSEAFF
J gene: TRBJ1-1
V gene: TRBV12-3/TRBV12-4

CDR3 protein: CASSQDRGKNQPQHF
J gene: TRBJ1-5
V gene: TRBV4-3

CDR3 protein: CATSRDGQGSGNTIYF
J gene: TRBJ1-3
V gene: TRBV15

CDR3 protein: CASSLSRGQGRETQYF
J gene: TRBJ2-5
V gene: TRBV27

CDR3 protein: CSASKGGNQPQHF
J gene: TRBJ1-5
V gene: TRBV20-1

CDR3 protein: CASSTTGNGYTF
J gene: TRBJ1-2
V gene: TRBV12-3/TRBV12-4

CDR3 protein: CASSYSGLAQMNTEAFF
J gene: TRBJ1-1
V gene: TRBV6-5

CDR3 protein: CASSPRPASNQPQHF
J gene: TRBJ1-5
V gene: TRBV6-1